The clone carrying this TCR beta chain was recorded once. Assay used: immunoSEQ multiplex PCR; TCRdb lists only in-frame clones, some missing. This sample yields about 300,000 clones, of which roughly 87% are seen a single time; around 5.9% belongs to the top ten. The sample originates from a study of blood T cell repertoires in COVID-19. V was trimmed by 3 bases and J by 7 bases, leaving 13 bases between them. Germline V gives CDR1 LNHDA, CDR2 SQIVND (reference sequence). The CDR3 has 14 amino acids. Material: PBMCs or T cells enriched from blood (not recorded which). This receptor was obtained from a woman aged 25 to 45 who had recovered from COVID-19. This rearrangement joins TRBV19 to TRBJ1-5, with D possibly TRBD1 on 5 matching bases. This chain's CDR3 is CASSISGARQPQHF. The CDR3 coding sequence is TGTGCCAGTAGTATCAGCGGGGCGAGGCAGCCCCAGCATTTT. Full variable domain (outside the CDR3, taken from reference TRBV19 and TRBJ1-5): DGGITQSPKYLFRKEGQNVTLSCEQNLNHDAMYWYRQDPGQGLRLIYYSQIVNDFQKGDIAEGYSVSREKKESFPLTVTSAQKNPTAFYLCASSISGARQPQHFGDGTRLSIL.